This TCR beta chain came from a study of blood T cell repertoires in COVID-19. Study-wide context: Donors in the United States, Italy and Spain gave samples during acute or convalescent COVID-19. PBMCs, B-cell-depleted T cells, or T cells provided the cDNA or gDNA that made up the material.

V was pared by 0 bases and J by 4 bases, with 10 bases between. From germline, CDR1 is LGHNA and CDR2 YSLEER. The CDR3 spans 15 residues. Per the authors' pipeline: Reference gene primers were amplified, and this amplification served to estimate nucleated cell counts. Only in-frame clones appear in the TCRdb table, and some are missing; sequencing was by immunoSEQ multiplex PCR. Clonal size and the V and J genes are those of that table, whereas D and trimming came from the DNA. In the table there are about 170,000 clones, over 85% of which are singletons. The source of this sequence is a woman between 45 and 60 years old with acute or convalescent COVID-19. The sequenced sample was peripheral blood. The rearrangement uses TRBV4-3 and TRBJ2-1; D gene unclear. The CDR3 DNA follows: TGCGCCAGCAGCCAAGAAAGCCTAGTTTACAATGAGCAGTTCTTC. It is translated as CASSQESLVYNEQFF.